Presented here are 30 T cell receptor beta chains from one specimen sequenced in a study of blood T cells in healthy people across ages. Combining a sample-barcoded 5' primer with a J-beta primer mix, a second PCR ran for roughly 7 to 12 cycles. TCRdb passed the 5' RACE reads through MiXCR, listing each CDR3 protein once. This repertoire shows some 750,000 distinct CDR3 sequences, 22% found once; its top ten account for around 21%. Sequencing was carried out using blood. Every receptor here comes from a man between 65 and 79 years old in good health.

The genes are TRBV12-3 or TRBV12-4 and TRBJ1-2; D uncertain. The V and J ends lost 6 bases and 8 bases respectively, with 19 bases between them. This CDR3 has 14 residues. The CDR3 is CASSLDGPLWGYTF. The CDR3 region has the DNA TGTGCCAGCAGCCTTGACGGACCCCTTTGGGGCTACACCTTC.

This sequence joins TRBV29-1 and TRBJ2-3, with a weak D call TRBD2 (5 bases). Deletions cut 3 bases from V and 3 bases from J, with 10 bases between. The CDR3 consists of 13 residues. From germline, CDR1 is SQVTM and CDR2 ANQGSEA. The CDR3 DNA follows: TGCAGCGTTGACACGGGAACAACAGATACGCAGTATTTT. It translates to CSVDTGTTDTQYF.

This clonotype was counted a few times. In DNA, the CDR3 is TGTGCCAGCAGTGACACCATTAGACGGTCACCCCTCCACTTT. It codes for CASSDTIRRSPLHF. The rearrangement joins TRBV6-4 to TRBJ1-6, with D hard to call. V shed 2 bases and J shed 10 bases, with 12 bases lying between them. The germline V gene encodes CDR1 MRHNA and CDR2 SNTAGT. The CDR3 loop spans 14 amino acids.

This clonotype was detected a few times. The gene calls are TRBV12-3 or TRBV12-4 and TRBJ1-6, with D unclear. V dropped 3 bases and J dropped 7 bases, with 7 bases sitting between them. CDR3 length: 13 residues. Here the CDR3 reads CASSFPGNSPLHF. CDR3 in DNA: TGTGCCAGCAGTTTCCCAGGAAATTCACCCCTCCACTTT.

This clonotype was found a few times. The rearrangement joins TRBV5-1 to TRBJ2-3, with TRBD2 matching 10 bases. Unmatched junction bases numbered 10, after V lost 2 bases and J lost 4 bases. This CDR3 has 17 residues. The germline gives CDR1 SGHRS, CDR2 YFSETQ. The CDR3 region is CASSFLNSGGKPDTQYF. The DNA for the CDR3 is TGCGCCAGCAGCTTTTTGAATAGCGGGGGGAAGCCAGATACGCAGTATTTT.

This chain joins TRBV18 and TRBJ2-5; no definite D call. The J call may be faulty, since TRBJ2-7 better matches the DNA end. This CDR3 is built from 13 residues. Germline values: CDR1 KGHSH, CDR2 LQKENI. The CDR3 DNA reads as TGTGCCAGCTCGCCCCAACCCAATTACGAGCAGTACTTC. Translation gives CASSPQPNYEQYF.

The chain couples TRBV7-9 to TRBJ1-2, with 7 positions matching TRBD1. After removal of 7 bases from V and 2 bases from J, the junction contained 7 bases not matched to a gene. This CDR3 comprises 14 residues. The germline V gene encodes CDR1 SEHNR and CDR2 FQNEAQ (reference sequence). The CDR3 region is CASTPGDRNYGYTF. CDR3 nucleotide sequence: TGTGCCAGCACCCCAGGGGACAGAAACTATGGCTACACCTTC.

A few counts support this clonotype. The chain recombines TRBV27 with TRBJ2-7, with D maybe TRBD1 (5 bases). The germline CDR1 and CDR2 sequences are MNHEY and SMNVEV (reference sequence). The CDR3 spans 14 residues. V dropped 8 bases and J dropped 1 base, with 15 bases sitting between them. The CDR3 loop is CASLPLGRSYEQYF. In DNA, the CDR3 is TGTGCCAGCCTCCCCCTGGGGCGGTCCTACGAGCAGTACTTC.

This clonotype was picked up a small number of times. The J gene is TRBJ1-1, the V gene TRBV14; no definite D call. Trimming shortened V by 5 bases and J by 2 bases, and 15 bases separated the two germline ends. The CDR3 covers 15 residues. Germline V lookup: CDR1 SGHDN, CDR2 FVKESK. The CDR3 nucleotides read TGTGCCAGCAGCTCACGAAAAGGAGGTAACACTGAAGCTTTCTTT. Translating gives CASSSRKGGNTEAFF. The variable domain in full, completed from reference TRBV14 and TRBJ1-1, reads EAGVTQFPSHSVIEKGQTVTLRCDPISGHDNLYWYRRVMGKEIKFLLHFVKESKQDESGMPNNRFLAERTGGTYSTLKVQPAELEDSGVYFCASSSRKGGNTEAFFGQGTRLTVV.

This clonotype was detected only a few times. This chain connects TRBV3-1 to TRBJ2-5; 8 bases align to TRBD1. TRBJ2-7 explains the end of the DNA better; the J call may be wrong. The CDR3 contains 14 residues. The germline gives CDR1 LGHDT, CDR2 YNNKEL (reference sequence). CDR3 nucleotide sequence: TGTGCCAGCAGCCACGAGGACAGGGACAGCGAGCAGTACTTC. Translation gives CASSHEDRDSEQYF.

This chain uses TRBV5-6 with TRBJ1-2; 7 bases align to TRBD1. The V gene end was trimmed by 0 bases and the J gene end by 8 bases; junction bases not matched to a gene: 4. Germline V gives CDR1 SGHDT, CDR2 YYEEEE. The CDR3 is 13 amino acids. The CDR3 spells CASSLVGGHGYTF. The DNA for the CDR3 is TGTGCCAGCAGCTTGGTAGGGGGCCACGGCTACACCTTC.

This clonotype has more than one count but fewer than ten. This chain connects TRBV14 to TRBJ2-2; D not resolved. The CDR3 is 14 amino acids. CDR1 SGHDN and CDR2 FVKESK come from the germline V gene. V gave up 4 bases and J gave up 4 bases, with 10 bases separating them. This CDR3 reads CASSPDLVTGELFF. In nucleotides, the CDR3 is TGTGCCAGCAGCCCCGACCTGGTCACCGGGGAGCTGTTTTTT.

This clonotype was seen ten or more times. The J gene is TRBJ2-1, the V gene TRBV14, with D possibly being TRBD1 or TRBD2 (5 bases each). This CDR3 is 19 amino acids long. The V end was cut by 8 bases, the J end by 0 bases, with 26 bases between. Germline V lookup: CDR1 SGHDN, CDR2 FVKESK. CDR3 in DNA: TGTGCCAGCCCACGAGAGGGGTCTAGGCATCGGAGCTCCTACAATGAGCAGTTCTTC. It yields the protein CASPREGSRHRSSYNEQFF.

In this sample, this clonotype turned up a few times. This rearrangement joins TRBV18 to TRBJ2-7, with TRBD1 matching over 9 bases. The germline V gene has CDR1 KGHSH and CDR2 LQKENI. After removal of 5 bases from V and 3 bases from J, the junction contained 5 bases not matched to a gene. This CDR3 has 14 amino acids. CDR3 nucleotides: TGTGCCAGCTCATTCGGACAGGGGTTCTACGAGCAGTACTTC. This sequence encodes CASSFGQGFYEQYF.

This clonotype has a count of ten or more. V and J are TRBV7-2 and TRBJ2-3, with 10 bases identical to TRBD2. Looked up from germline, CDR1 is SGHTA and CDR2 is FQGNSA. CDR3 length: 14 residues. After removal of 6 bases from V and 6 bases from J, the junction contained 6 bases not matched to a gene. In nucleotides, the CDR3 is TGTGCCAGCAGTCCCGGACTAGCGGCGGATACGCAGTATTTT. It translates to CASSPGLAADTQYF.

The chain carries TRBV5-1 and TRBJ2-7; TRBD1 or TRBD2 may be the D gene (6 bases each). Germline lookup yields CDR1 SGHRS and CDR2 YFSETQ. V dropped 6 bases and J dropped 6 bases, with 19 bases sitting between them. The CDR3 runs to 14 residues. CDR3 sequence reads: CASNVNGGGLEQYF. The CDR3 DNA follows: TGCGCCAGCAACGTGAACGGTGGGGGGCTCGAGCAGTACTTC.

This clonotype was seen a handful of times. This chain connects TRBV6-2 or TRBV6-3 to TRBJ2-3, with 12 bases identical to TRBD2. Looked up from germline, CDR1 is MNHEY and CDR2 is SVGEGT. J lost 2 bases, V lost 2 bases, and 5 bases had no gene match. The CDR3 extends over 17 amino acids. CDR3 protein: CASSYLAGGPNTDTQYF. The CDR3 nucleotides read TGTGCCAGCAGTTACCTAGCGGGAGGGCCGAACACAGATACGCAGTATTTT.

This chain links TRBV7-9 with TRBJ1-4; D gene uncertain. Between the trimmed V and J ends, which lost 3 bases and 5 bases, there was a span of 13 bases. CDR1 SEHNR and CDR2 FQNEAQ come from the germline V gene (reference sequence). The CDR3 is 15 amino acids. CDR3 protein: CASSLGGGGNEKLFF. The CDR3 DNA sequence: TGTGCCAGCAGCTTGGGAGGAGGAGGGAATGAAAAACTGTTTTTT.

This clonotype was detected only a few times. The rearrangement links TRBV7-2 to TRBJ2-7, with D perhaps TRBD1 (5 bases). This CDR3 region has 14 residues. CDR1 SGHTA and CDR2 FQGNSA come from the germline V gene. Trimming took 0 bases from V and 3 from J, leaving 9 bases between them. In nucleotides, the CDR3 is TGTGCCAGCAGCTTAGCGGCAGGGTTCTACGAGCAGTACGTC. Translating gives CASSLAAGFYEQYV.

The rearrangement links TRBV20-1 to TRBJ2-2, with TRBD1 matching 9 bases. The germline CDR1 and CDR2 sequences are DFQATT and SNEGSKA (reference sequence). The V and J ends lost 2 bases and 4 bases, in that order; junction bases with no gene match: 5. This CDR3 is 15 amino acids long. The CDR3 bases are TGCAGTGCTAGACCGGGACAGGGCGGCACCGGGGAGCTGTTTTTT. Protein: CSARPGQGGTGELFF.

This clonotype occurred a few times. This chain connects TRBV7-9 to TRBJ2-1, with D perhaps given as TRBD1 or TRBD2 (6 bases each). Germline lookup yields CDR1 SEHNR and CDR2 FQNEAQ (reference sequence). CDR3 length: 14 residues. V was cut by 5 bases and J by 9 bases, with 17 bases left in between. Here the CDR3 DNA reads TGTGCCAGCAGCCCTAGGGACTTCAGGGGTGAGCAGTTCTTC. Its protein is CASSPRDFRGEQFF.

In this sample, this clonotype turned up a few times. The rearrangement uses TRBV27 and TRBJ1-2; D may be TRBD1 (5 bases). Between the trimmed V and J ends, which lost 2 bases and 3 bases, there was a span of 13 bases. This CDR3 comprises 15 residues. Looked up from germline, CDR1 is MNHEY and CDR2 is SMNVEV (reference sequence). The DNA for the CDR3 is TGTGCCAGCAGTTTAAACCAGGGACGCGACTATGGCTACACCTTC. This translates into CASSLNQGRDYGYTF.

The chain is built from TRBV2 and TRBJ2-3, with a weak D call TRBD2 (6 bases). V was clipped by 4 bases and J by 2 bases, with 10 bases between them. This CDR3 contains 14 residues. Germline V gives CDR1 SNHLY, CDR2 FYNNEI. CDR3 sequence (DNA): TGTGCCAGCAGTGTGGAGGGTAACACAGATACGCAGTATTTT. Encoded protein: CASSVEGNTDTQYF.

The chain is built from TRBV12-3 or TRBV12-4 and TRBJ1-2; D call uncertain. V was pared by 4 bases and J by 4 bases, with 13 bases between. This CDR3 has 14 amino acids. The CDR3: CASSSSGRAYGYTF. CDR3 bases: TGTGCCAGCAGTTCCTCCGGGAGGGCCTATGGCTACACCTTC.

Many counts were recorded for this clonotype. The chain joins TRBV7-9 to TRBJ1-1; 7 bases are shared with TRBD1. Germline CDR1 is SEHNR and CDR2 is FQNEAQ (reference sequence). Losses at the gene ends were 1 base for V and 4 bases for J; bases not matched to a gene: 12. CDR3 length: 17 residues. The CDR3 DNA reads TGTGCCAGCAGCTTAGGACAGGGCGGTTTGCTGGTCACTGAAGCTTTCTTT. The encoded protein is CASSLGQGGLLVTEAFF. Complete variable domain (other parts from reference TRBV7-9 and TRBJ1-1): DTGVSQNPRHKITKRGQNVTFRCDPISEHNRLYWYRQTLGQGPEFLTYFQNEAQLEKSRLLSDRFSAERPKGSFSTLEIQRTEQGDSAMYLCASSLGQGGLLVTEAFFGQGTRLTVV.

The chain links TRBV4-1 to TRBJ1-1; tentative D call: TRBD1 (6 bases). The V end was cut by 0 bases, the J end by 11 bases, with 13 bases between. This CDR3 comprises 13 residues. CDR1 and CDR2 from the germline V gene are MGHRA and YSYEKL. CDR3 residues: CASSQDDRMFAFF. CDR3 in DNA: TGCGCCAGCAGCCAAGATGACAGGATGTTCGCTTTCTTT.

The chain links TRBV7-3 to TRBJ2-3; 10 nucleotides agree with TRBD2. With V trimmed by 6 bases and J by 4 bases, 10 bases remained unmatched. Germline V gene data show CDR1 as SGHTA and CDR2 as FQGTGA. The CDR3 runs to 16 residues. This CDR3 reads CASRPTGTSVADTQYF. The CDR3 bases are TGTGCCAGCAGGCCAACCGGGACTAGCGTTGCAGATACGCAGTATTTT.

The J gene is TRBJ1-3, the V gene TRBV12-3 or TRBV12-4, with 7 bases matching TRBD1. V trimming: 6 bases; J trimming: 10 bases; junction bases outside the gene matches: 18. CDR3 length equals 16 residues. As DNA, the CDR3 is TGTGCCAGCAGCGCTCGAGGGGGCTTCTGGAAAGGTACCATATATTTT. Translated, it gives CASSARGGFWKGTIYF.

The chain recombines TRBV6-1 with TRBJ2-1; 7 bases match TRBD2. The DNA matches TRBJ2-7 better at its end, which makes the J call doubtful. CDR3 size: 12 residues. Germline V gene lookup returns CDR1 MNHNS and CDR2 SASEGT. CDR3 DNA sequence: TGTGCCAGCAGTGATGGGACTACAGAGCAGTACGTC. The encoded protein is CASSDGTTEQYV.

The gene calls are TRBV20-1 and TRBJ1-1, with D tentatively TRBD1 (5 bases). Trimming shortened V by 3 bases and J by 4 bases, and 18 bases separated the two germline ends. CDR3 length: 15 amino acids. Germline lookup yields CDR1 DFQATT and CDR2 SNEGSKA (reference sequence). The CDR3 sequence is CSASRGAGEGTEAFF. In nucleotides, the CDR3 is TGCAGTGCTAGTAGAGGGGCCGGGGAGGGCACTGAAGCTTTCTTT.